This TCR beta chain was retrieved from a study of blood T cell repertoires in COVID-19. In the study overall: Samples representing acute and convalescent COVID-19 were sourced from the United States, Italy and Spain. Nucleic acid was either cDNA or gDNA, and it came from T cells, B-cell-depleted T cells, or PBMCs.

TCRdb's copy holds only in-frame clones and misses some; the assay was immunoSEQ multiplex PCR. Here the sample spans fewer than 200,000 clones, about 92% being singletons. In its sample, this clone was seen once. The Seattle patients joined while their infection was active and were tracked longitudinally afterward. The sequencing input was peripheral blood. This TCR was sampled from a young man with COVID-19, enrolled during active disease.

The CDR3 region is CASSQLTIKGRDRGFSPLHF. The CDR3 DNA is TGTGCCAGCAGCCAGTTAACTATCAAAGGGAGGGACAGGGGGTTTTCACCCCTCCACTTT. This chain joins TRBV3-1 (or the pseudogene TRBV3-2) and TRBJ1-6, with 11 positions matching TRBD1. This CDR3 has 20 amino acids. V lost 3 bases, J lost 9 bases, and 19 bases stayed unmatched. Germline V lookup: CDR1 LGHDT, CDR2 YNNKEL (reference sequence).